This T cell receptor beta chain was documented in a study of blood T cell repertoires in COVID-19. This clone was recorded once. Authors' processing steps: Scientists estimated how many nucleated cells there were by amplifying reference gene primers. Profiling relied on immunoSEQ multiplex PCR, and the TCRdb table lists in-frame clones only, not all of them. For V, J and clone size, that table is used; D and trimming come from the DNA. This sample carries 110,000 or so clones, approximately 85% of them seen once, and the ten largest clones take about 12%. In germline, CDR1 is SGHRS, CDR2 YFSETQ. V shed 5 bases and J shed 1 base, with 21 bases lying between them. CDR3 length: 17 amino acids.

This sequence originates from a human donor in a cohort sampled during active COVID-19. The sequenced material came from peripheral blood. The chain is built from TRBV5-1 and TRBJ1-1; tentative D call: TRBD1 (6 bases). The CDR3 nucleotides read TGCGCCAGCAGAGAGCCCCCCGGGGGGCCATCGAACACTGAAGCTTTCTTT. Its translation is CASREPPGGPSNTEAFF.